The 17 T cell receptor beta chains below were found in one sample sequenced in a study of blood T cells in healthy people across ages. A J-beta primer mix and a sample-barcoded 5' primer were used in a second PCR of about 7 to 11 cycles. TCRdb passed the 5' RACE reads through MiXCR, listing each CDR3 protein once. Of around 870,000 distinct CDR3 sequences listed, 25% to 35% are singletons. Sample: blood. Source of these receptors: an elderly woman in good health.

This clonotype has a count of ten or more. The V gene is TRBV12-3 or TRBV12-4, the J gene TRBJ1-1; D unresolved. CDR3 length: 13 amino acids. Trimming took 3 bases from V and 0 from J, leaving 5 bases between them. The CDR3 protein is CASSFYLNTEAFF. For the CDR3, the DNA is TGTGCCAGCAGTTTCTACTTGAACACTGAAGCTTTCTTT.

This clonotype has ten or more counts. The J gene is TRBJ2-1, the V gene TRBV7-9; TRBD1 matches 8 bases. V dropped 5 bases and J dropped 1; count of bases not matched to a gene: 19. The CDR3 runs 20 residues. Germline V gene sequence: CDR1 SEHNR, CDR2 FQNEAQ (reference sequence). The CDR3 sequence is CASSHRYVPSTGGSYNEQFF. The CDR3 DNA sequence: TGTGCCAGCAGCCACCGATATGTGCCCTCCACAGGGGGTTCCTACAATGAGCAGTTCTTC.

This clonotype was seen a single time. The V gene is TRBV29-1, the J gene TRBJ2-3, with a weak D call TRBD1 (7 bases). Trimming removed 4 bases from V and 3 bases from J, with 17 bases in between. Looked up from germline, CDR1 is SQVTM and CDR2 is ANQGSEA. The length of the CDR3 is 15 residues. DNA of the CDR3: TGCAGCGTTGCATTTTCGACAGGGACTACAGATACGCAGTATTTT. Its protein is CSVAFSTGTTDTQYF.

This clonotype was found a few times. J is TRBJ1-6 and V is TRBV10-2; the D is unclear. Per the germline V gene, CDR1 is WSHSY and CDR2 is SAAADI. V was pared by 0 bases and J by 10 bases, with 13 bases between. CDR3 length equals 15 residues. CDR3 sequence (DNA): TGCGCCAGCAGTGAGTCGTACAAGTTGGAATCACCCCTCCACTTT. Its translation: CASSESYKLESPLHF.

The table lists this clonotype with many counts. The V and J genes are TRBV28 and TRBJ2-6, with 9 positions matching TRBD1. The CDR3 is made up of 17 amino acids. CDR1 is MDHEN and CDR2 is SYDVKM in the germline V gene. Trimming at V came to 3 bases and at J to 4 bases, leaving 7 bases not matched to a gene. This chain's CDR3 is CASSLGQGKDGANVLTF. CDR3 nucleotide sequence: TGTGCCAGCAGTTTGGGACAGGGCAAAGACGGGGCCAACGTCCTGACTTTC.

This clonotype occurred many times. This chain joins TRBV5-1 and TRBJ2-5; possibly TRBD2 for D (7 bases). V gave up 7 bases and J gave up 5 bases, with 15 bases separating them. Per the germline V gene, CDR1 is SGHRS and CDR2 is YFSETQ. The CDR3 loop spans 13 amino acids. The CDR3 DNA reads as TGCGCCAGCGGAAGAGGGGGGGATGAGACCCAGTACTTC. Translating gives CASGRGGDETQYF.

As for this clonotype: An end of the junction differs from the germline gene, which may be a read error. J is TRBJ1-4 and V is TRBV5-1; D remains unclear. The length of the CDR3 is 15 residues. Germline CDR1 reads SGHRS; CDR2 reads YFSETQ. The CDR3: CASSLGLGLDEKRFF. CDR3 nucleotide sequence: TGCGCCAGCAGCTTGGGGCTTGGATTGGACGAAAAACGGTTTTTT.

In its sample, this clonotype was seen many times. V is TRBV21-1 and J is TRBJ2-1; the table assigns TRBD2, which was not confirmed against the DNA. TRBV21-1 is flagged as a pseudogene. This CDR3 spans 17 amino acids. CDR3: CASSKGLAGESYNEQFF. For the CDR3, the DNA is TGTGCCAGCAGCAAAGGGCTAGCGGGGGAGTCCTACAATGAGCAGTTCTTC.

The chain links TRBV29-1 to TRBJ1-2, with D tentatively TRBD1 (5 bases). The CDR3 is 11 amino acids. The V gene's germline CDR1 is SQVTM and CDR2 ANQGSEA. Deletions cut 4 bases from V and 6 bases from J, with 9 bases between. This chain's CDR3 is CSVAGEDGYTF. DNA of the CDR3: TGCAGCGTTGCGGGGGAAGATGGCTACACCTTC.

This clonotype was counted many times. The rearrangement joins TRBV10-3 to TRBJ2-7; 7 nucleotides line up with TRBD1. CDR1 and CDR2 (germline): ENHRY, SYGVKD. The junction had 8 bases not matched to a gene; V was cut back by 9 bases and J by 3 bases. The CDR3 totals 13 residues. The CDR3 DNA reads TGTGCCATTAGTCCTCGACAGGGCTACGAGCAGTACTTC. Its translation is CAISPRQGYEQYF.

This clonotype has a count of ten or more. A single base separates this from a much larger clone, so it may be a read error. J is TRBJ2-5 and V is TRBV4-3; D is unresolved. Trimming took off 0 bases at V and 11 bases at J, with 7 bases between the two ends. Germline lookup yields CDR1 LGHNA and CDR2 YSLEER. CDR3 size: 11 residues. The CDR3 DNA reads TGCGCCAGCAGCCAAGACAATGAGCAGTACTTC. Residues: CASSQDNEQYF.

At least ten counts were recorded for this clonotype. The chain couples TRBV6-5 to TRBJ2-7; no definite D call. This CDR3 has 14 residues. The germline V gene encodes CDR1 MNHEY and CDR2 SVGAGI. With 5 bases removed from V and 3 bases from J, the gap between germline ends came to 14 bases. DNA for the CDR3: TGTGCCAGCAGTCCAACGAGACGGAACTACGAGCAGTACTTC. This codes for CASSPTRRNYEQYF.

J is TRBJ2-3 and V is TRBV7-2, with TRBD2 identical over 11 bases. V shed 8 bases, J shed 3 bases, and the junction held 10 bases outside the gene matches. This CDR3 is built from 16 residues. The germline gives CDR1 SGHTA, CDR2 FQGNSA. The CDR3 here is CASYRRLAGWTDTQYF. The CDR3 nucleotides are TGTGCCAGCTACAGACGACTAGCGGGGTGGACAGATACGCAGTATTTT. Looking up the rest from reference TRBV7-2 and TRBJ2-3 gives the full variable domain: GAGVSQSPSNKVTEKGKDVELRCDPISGHTALYWYRQSLGQGLEFLIYFQGNSAPDKSGLPSDRFSAERTGGSVSTLTIQRTQQEDSAVYLCASYRRLAGWTDTQYFGPGTRLTVL.

This clonotype was recorded at least ten times. The rearrangement uses TRBV20-1 and TRBJ1-6, with D unresolved. CDR3 length: 12 residues. V lost 1 base and J lost 9, with 7 bases in between. Germline CDR1 and CDR2: DFQATT and SNEGSKA (reference sequence). CDR3 sequence: CSARGLASPLHF. In DNA form, the CDR3 reads TGCAGTGCTAGAGGGCTGGCTTCACCCCTCCACTTT.

This clonotype was observed at least ten times. The J gene is TRBJ1-2, the V gene TRBV7-2; 8 bases agree with TRBD1. V lost 4 bases, J lost 7 bases, and 11 bases stayed unmatched. CDR1 is SGHTA, CDR2 FQGNSA, per germline. The CDR3 consists of 15 residues. CDR3 in DNA: TGTGCCAGCAGCTACCGGGACAGGCCCTCCTCTGGCTACACCTTC. Protein product: CASSYRDRPSSGYTF.

The rearrangement links TRBV7-2 to TRBJ2-7; 7 nucleotides line up with TRBD1. The CDR3 is made up of 15 amino acids. Germline V gene lookup returns CDR1 SGHTA and CDR2 FQGNSA. After removal of 2 bases from V and 3 bases from J, the junction contained 7 bases not matched to a gene. CDR3 in amino acids: CASSLNSGGNYEQYF. For the CDR3, the DNA is TGTGCCAGCAGCTTAAACTCAGGGGGAAACTACGAGCAGTACTTC.

This clonotype came up a few times. The chain links TRBV20-1 to TRBJ1-5; 7 nucleotides match TRBD1. J gave up 4 bases and V 0 bases, and 3 bases lay outside the gene matches. Germline V gives CDR1 DFQATT, CDR2 SNEGSKA (reference sequence). The CDR3 spans 14 residues. The CDR3 loop reads CSARDRTGNQPQHF. The CDR3 bases are TGCAGTGCTAGAGATCGGACAGGTAATCAGCCCCAGCATTTT.